The T cell receptor (beta chain) under discussion was sequenced for a study of CD8+ T cells in alopecia areata. Following RNA extraction, reverse transcription yielded cDNA that acted as the sequencing template. Clones were sequenced by immunoSEQ multiplex PCR, and TCRdb holds only the in-frame ones, with some missing. The sample carries about 180,000 clones, roughly half recorded once. Germline-derived CDR1 and CDR2 are SGHTA and FQGNSA. The CDR3 has 16 residues. The V gene lost 6 bases and the J gene lost 3 bases, with 18 bases spanning the gap. Treatment reported: oral pan-JAK inhibitor, 5-10 mg twice daily. This clone was detected ten times or more.

Material: CD8+ T cells sorted from blood, obtained at week 52, from a patient treated with tofacitinib. The chain joins TRBV7-2 to TRBJ2-1; tentative D call: TRBD1 (6 bases). This receptor was taken from a human donor with alopecia areata. The CDR3 nucleotides are TGTGCCAGCAGGCTGCTATTGGGGGCGAGCTACAATGAGCAGTTCTTC. It encodes CASRLLLGASYNEQFF. The full variable domain, completed using reference TRBV7-2 and TRBJ2-1, is GAGVSQSPSNKVTEKGKDVELRCDPISGHTALYWYRQSLGQGLEFLIYFQGNSAPDKSGLPSDRFSAERTGGSVSTLTIQRTQQEDSAVYLCASRLLLGASYNEQFFGPGTRLTVL.